The rows below give T cell receptor beta chains drawn from one sample of a study of blood T cell repertoires in COVID-19. Here immunoSEQ multiplex PCR was the method, and the copy in TCRdb shows in-frame clones only, minus some. The table lists more than 150,000 clones, about 78% of them singletons. Sequencing input: PBMCs or T cells enriched from blood (not recorded which). The origin of the receptors is a woman aged 50 to 65 who had recovered from COVID-19. Both conserved end residues are part of each CDR3. D genes are given only for firm matches. Size is stated for part of the rows, as once, few or many counts, or as a class when the clone is expanded.

>TRBV19|TRBJ2-3|-|-
TGTGCCAGTAGTATAAGAGGGCGAGGAGATACGCAGTATTTT
CASSIRGRGDTQYF
>TRBV7-2|TRBJ2-1|-|TRBD1
TGTGCCAGCAGCCCTCCGGGACAGGGTAGAAATGAGCAGTTCTTC
CASSPPGQGRNEQFF
>TRBV28|TRBJ1-6|-|TRBD1
TGTGCCAGCACCCCCCGGGGACAGATGCATTCACCCCTCCACTTT
CASTPRGQMHSPLHF
>TRBV19|TRBJ2-7|-|TRBD2
TGTGCCACCCCCTTACCGGGACTAGCGGGAGGTCTACACGAGCAGTACTTC
CATPLPGLAGGLHEQYF
>TRBV5-1|TRBJ1-1|-|-
TGCGCCAGCAGCTTGGCATTAGCGGAAAGCGCTGAAGCTTTCTTT
CASSLALAESAEAFF
>TRBV28|TRBJ2-4|-|TRBD1
TGTGCCAGCAGTGCACCGGGACAGGGAGGAAGGGTGGAGTACTTC
CASSAPGQGGRVEYF
>TRBV24-1|TRBJ2-3|-|TRBD2
TGTGCCACCAGTGGTACTAGCGGTAGCACAGATACGCAGTATTTT
CATSGTSGSTDTQYF
>TRBV5-1|TRBJ1-4|-|-
TGCGCCAGCAGACAGACAGGCGCAACTAATGAAAAACTGTTTTTT
CASRQTGATNEKLFF
>TRBV28|TRBJ1-3|-|TRBD1
TGTGCCAGCAGGCAGAAGACAGGGAAAGAAAACACCATATATTTT
CASRQKTGKENTIYF
>TRBV27|TRBJ2-7|-|TRBD2
TGTGCCAGCAGTCCCGAGCGGGGTAGGGCGCAGTACTTC
CASSPERGRAQYF
>TRBV21-1|TRBJ2-7|-|-
TGTGCCAGCAGCAAATCCCGGACAGGTATGGCCACCTACGAGCAGTACTTC
CASSKSRTGMATYEQYF
>TRBV14|TRBJ2-1|few|-
TGTGCCAGCAGCCCAAGCGGATTCTCCTACAATGAGCAGTTCTTC
CASSPSGFSYNEQFF
>TRBV19|TRBJ1-1|-|TRBD1
TGTGCCAGTAGTATATCCGACAGGGCGTGGAAAGCTTTCTTT
CASSISDRAWKAFF
>TRBV29-1|TRBJ1-1|-|-
TGCAGCGTCCGCCTAGACCAAAGGACTGAAGCTTTCTTT
CSVRLDQRTEAFF
>TRBV3-1/TRBV3-2|TRBJ1-6|-|TRBD1
TGTGCCAGCAGCCAATCGGACAGGGTTTCACCCCTCCACTTT
CASSQSDRVSPLHF
>TRBV5-1|TRBJ2-1|-|-
TGCGCCAGCAGCGGGACAGGTAGCGGGAGTAATGAGCAGTTCTTC
CASSGTGSGSNEQFF
>TRBV18|TRBJ2-7|-|TRBD2
TGTGCCAGCTCGGGGGGACTAGCCGCAAGCTCCTACGAGCAGTACTTC
CASSGGLAASSYEQYF
>TRBV10-3|TRBJ1-1|-|-
TGTGCCATCAGTGAGGGGATTTCAGGGGTGGGGAACACTGAAGCTTTCTTT
CAISEGISGVGNTEAFF
>TRBV6-2/TRBV6-3|TRBJ2-2|-|TRBD2
TGTGCCAGCAGTTGGTCCCGACTAGCGGTACGGGACACCGGGGAGCTGTTTTTT
CASSWSRLAVRDTGELFF
>TRBV3-1/TRBV3-2|TRBJ2-3|-|TRBD2
TGTGCCAGCAGCCAAGCCCTAGGGCTAGCGGGAGATACGCAGTATTTT
CASSQALGLAGDTQYF
>TRBV19|TRBJ2-4|-|-
TGTGCCAGTAGGACAGAAACGGTTCAGTACTTC
CASRTETVQYF
>TRBV4-2|TRBJ2-2|-|TRBD2
TGTGCCAGCAGCCAAGAGACAGGACTAGCTGGCGGGGAGCTGTTTTTT
CASSQETGLAGGELFF
>TRBV15|TRBJ1-1|many|TRBD1
TGTGCCACCAGCAGAGATAGGGGAGACCAGACAGGGGTGAACACTGAAGCTTTCTTT
CATSRDRGDQTGVNTEAFF
>TRBV9|TRBJ2-1|-|TRBD2
TGTGCCAGCAGCGTAGATGTAGCGGGAGGTCGTGAGCAGTTCTTC
CASSVDVAGGREQFF
>TRBV3-1/TRBV3-2|TRBJ1-4|-|TRBD1
TGTGCCAGCAGCGACAGGGTCAATGAAAAACTGTTTTTT
CASSDRVNEKLFF
>TRBV7-9|TRBJ1-2|-|TRBD1
TGTGCCAGCAGTCCGACCGCAGACAGGGTGAAAGGCTACACCTTC
CASSPTADRVKGYTF
>TRBV19|TRBJ1-3|-|-
TGTGCCAGTATTAGGGGCTACTCTGGAAACACCATATATTTT
CASIRGYSGNTIYF
>TRBV7-9|TRBJ1-6|-|TRBD1
TGTGCCAGCAGCCTTACAGGGGCAACCTATAATTCACCCCTCCACTTT
CASSLTGATYNSPLHF
>TRBV9|TRBJ2-1|few|TRBD2
TGTGCCAGCGGATATGGACTAGCCCGGGGAGATGAGCAGTTCTTC
CASGYGLARGDEQFF
>TRBV25-1|TRBJ1-3|few|-
TGTGCCAGCAGTGCCCCGGGGGGCGGTGGAAACACCATATATTTT
CASSAPGGGGNTIYF
>TRBV7-2|TRBJ2-2|once|-
TGTGCCAGCAGGTTCCAAAAGGGGTTCGCCGGGGAGCTGTTTTTT
CASRFQKGFAGELFF
>TRBV4-1|TRBJ2-2|-|-
TGCGCCAGCAGCCAAGAGACTGGCGCGAACACCGGGGAGCTGTTTTTT
CASSQETGANTGELFF
>TRBV30|TRBJ2-3|-|TRBD2
TGTGCCTGGAAAGGACTAGCGTTGGGCACAGATACGCAGTATTTT
CAWKGLALGTDTQYF
>TRBV6-5|TRBJ2-7|-|-
TGTGCCAGCAGTTACTTATCGGATTCGGGTAACTACGAGCAGTACTTC
CASSYLSDSGNYEQYF
>TRBV5-1|TRBJ1-1|-|TRBD1
TGCGCCAGCAGCGAAGGGACAGGCCTGAACACTGAAGCTTTCTTT
CASSEGTGLNTEAFF
>TRBV27|TRBJ2-6|-|TRBD1
TGTGCCAGCAGTGTAGCTTGGGACAGGGTCTCTGGGGCCAACGTCCTGACTTTC
CASSVAWDRVSGANVLTF
>TRBV19|TRBJ2-5|-|-
TGTGCCAGTAGTATACAGGCGGGGAAGCCTTACTTC
CASSIQAGKPYF
>TRBV2|TRBJ2-2|few|TRBD2
TGTGCCAGCAATCTAGCGGGAGGGACCGGGGAGCTGTTTTTT
CASNLAGGTGELFF
>TRBV29-1|TRBJ1-5|-|-
TGCAGCGTTGGGGGGCCTGATAGCAATCAGCCCCAGCATTTT
CSVGGPDSNQPQHF
>TRBV28|TRBJ2-5|-|-
TGTGCCAGCAGTTTGGTAGATCAAGAGACCCAGTACTTC
CASSLVDQETQYF
>TRBV6-5|TRBJ2-2|-|-
TGTGCCAGCAGTTACTCGCCAGGGTCCCGAACGGGGGAGCTGTTTTTT
CASSYSPGSRTGELFF
>TRBV11-2|TRBJ1-5|-|-
TGTGCCAGCAGCTTAGGGGGACTACAGCCCCAGCATTTT
CASSLGGLQPQHF
>TRBV19|TRBJ1-1|-|-
TGTGCCAGTAGTATACGGAGTAGAGATATGAACACTGAAGCTTTCTTT
CASSIRSRDMNTEAFF
>TRBV2|TRBJ2-3|-|-
TGTGCCAGCAGCCTGACACCCACGTTAGATACGCAGTATTTT
CASSLTPTLDTQYF
>TRBV27|TRBJ2-1|-|-
TGTGCCAGCAGTCGACAGGTTTACAATGAGCAGTTCTTC
CASSRQVYNEQFF
>TRBV20-1|TRBJ2-5|-|-
TGCAGTCCTAGGGAGGAGACCCAGTACTTC
CSPREETQYF
>TRBV19|TRBJ2-3|-|-
TGTGCCAGTAGTTCAAGGAAAGTCTCGGGAAGCACAGATACGCAGTATTTT
CASSSRKVSGSTDTQYF
>TRBV28|TRBJ2-7|-|-
TGTGCCAGCAGTTCCCCAGAAGTCTTGAACGAGCAGTACTTC
CASSSPEVLNEQYF
>TRBV28|TRBJ2-5|-|TRBD1
TGTGCCAGCAGTTTCCCGGACAGGGTCGGGACCCAGTACTTC
CASSFPDRVGTQYF
>TRBV7-9|TRBJ1-2|medium-sized|TRBD1
TGTGCCAGCAGCCCAAAGACAGGGGGCGCGTTTGGCTACACCTTC
CASSPKTGGAFGYTF
>TRBV7-2|TRBJ2-7|-|TRBD2
TGTGCCAGCAGCTTTACTAGCGGGAGCCACGAGCAGTACTTC
CASSFTSGSHEQYF
>TRBV6-5|TRBJ1-1|once|-
TGTGCCAGCAGGCGCGGACGGACAGCTAACACTGAAGCTTTCTTT
CASRRGRTANTEAFF
>TRBV28|TRBJ1-3|few|-
TGTGCCAGTCAAAACGCGGGAAACACCATATATTTT
CASQNAGNTIYF
>TRBV19|TRBJ2-5|-|-
TGTGCCAGTAGTATCGAGTCCAGCGGACAAGAGACCCAGTACTTC
CASSIESSGQETQYF
>TRBV5-6|TRBJ2-5|-|-
TGTGCCAGCAGCTTGGATTTATCGGTTGAGACCCAGTACTTC
CASSLDLSVETQYF